This is a list of T cell receptor beta chains from one sample in a study of blood T cell repertoires in COVID-19. Here immunoSEQ multiplex PCR was the method, and the copy in TCRdb shows in-frame clones only, minus some. Among 290,000 or so clones listed, about 89% were seen once. The sample comprised PBMCs or T cells enriched from blood (not recorded which). These TCRs come from a woman between 18 and 30 years old who had recovered from COVID-19. Both conserved end residues are part of each CDR3. Each record gives: D gene, J gene, clone size, V gene, CDR3 protein, CDR3 DNA. A D gene is named only where the DNA matches it firmly. The listing skips clone size in some rows; elsewhere it reads once, few, many or a size class.

d_gene: TRBD1
j_gene: TRBJ2-1
abundance: NA
v_gene: TRBV7-3
CDR3aa: CASSFQGADEQFF
CDR3nt: TGTGCCAGCAGCTTCCAGGGGGCCGATGAGCAGTTCTTC

d_gene: TRBD1
j_gene: TRBJ1-5
abundance: NA
v_gene: TRBV19
CDR3aa: CASSAPGQGYQPQHF
CDR3nt: TGTGCCAGTAGTGCCCCGGGACAGGGCTATCAGCCCCAGCATTTT

d_gene: TRBD1
j_gene: TRBJ2-3
abundance: NA
v_gene: TRBV15
CDR3aa: CATSRRTGKDTQYF
CDR3nt: TGTGCCACCAGCAGACGGACAGGCAAGGATACGCAGTATTTT

d_gene: NA
j_gene: TRBJ2-7
abundance: NA
v_gene: TRBV7-2
CDR3aa: CASSLDTGGEQYF
CDR3nt: TGTGCCAGCAGCTTAGACACCGGCGGCGAGCAGTACTTC

d_gene: TRBD1
j_gene: TRBJ2-5
abundance: NA
v_gene: TRBV7-3
CDR3aa: CASSFGTGMTQYF
CDR3nt: TGTGCCAGCAGCTTTGGGACAGGGATGACCCAGTACTTC

d_gene: NA
j_gene: TRBJ1-3
abundance: NA
v_gene: TRBV7-2
CDR3aa: CASSLGQQGSYTIYF
CDR3nt: TGTGCCAGCAGCTTAGGTCAGCAGGGGTCGTACACCATATATTTT

d_gene: NA
j_gene: TRBJ1-3
abundance: NA
v_gene: TRBV19
CDR3aa: CASTPAQPGNSGNTIYF
CDR3nt: TGTGCCAGTACCCCCGCGCAGCCAGGAAACTCTGGAAACACCATATATTTT

d_gene: NA
j_gene: TRBJ2-2
abundance: once
v_gene: TRBV5-1
CDR3aa: CASSNREGNTGELFF
CDR3nt: TGCGCCAGCAGCAACAGGGAGGGGAACACCGGGGAGCTGTTTTTT

d_gene: NA
j_gene: TRBJ1-3
abundance: NA
v_gene: TRBV11-2
CDR3aa: CASSRVRGRNTIYF
CDR3nt: TGTGCCAGCAGCCGGGTCCGAGGCCGAAACACCATATATTTT

d_gene: NA
j_gene: TRBJ2-1
abundance: NA
v_gene: TRBV28
CDR3aa: CASSLWVVGGEQFF
CDR3nt: TGTGCCAGCAGTTTATGGGTTGTGGGGGGTGAGCAGTTCTTC

d_gene: TRBD1
j_gene: TRBJ1-4
abundance: NA
v_gene: TRBV6-5
CDR3aa: CASSYRGTNEKLFF
CDR3nt: TGTGCCAGCAGCTACAGGGGAACTAATGAAAAACTGTTTTTT

d_gene: TRBD2
j_gene: TRBJ2-7
abundance: NA
v_gene: TRBV7-3
CDR3aa: CASSQDGTSAVYEQYF
CDR3nt: TGTGCCAGCAGCCAAGATGGGACTAGCGCCGTATACGAGCAGTACTTC

d_gene: NA
j_gene: TRBJ2-1
abundance: NA
v_gene: TRBV30
CDR3aa: CAWARAFDEQFF
CDR3nt: TGTGCCTGGGCGAGGGCTTTCGATGAGCAGTTCTTC

d_gene: NA
j_gene: TRBJ2-7
abundance: NA
v_gene: TRBV11-3
CDR3aa: CASSLKWTPDYEQYF
CDR3nt: TGTGCCAGCAGCTTAAAGTGGACACCGGACTACGAGCAGTACTTC

d_gene: TRBD2
j_gene: TRBJ2-2
abundance: NA
v_gene: TRBV7-2
CDR3aa: CASSPRTSPNTGELFF
CDR3nt: TGTGCCAGCAGCCCTCGGACTAGCCCTAACACCGGGGAGCTGTTTTTT

d_gene: TRBD1
j_gene: TRBJ1-1
abundance: NA
v_gene: TRBV27
CDR3aa: CASSFSYPGQGAEAFF
CDR3nt: TGTGCCAGCAGTTTTTCGTACCCGGGACAGGGGGCTGAAGCTTTCTTT

d_gene: NA
j_gene: TRBJ1-1
abundance: NA
v_gene: TRBV3-1/TRBV3-2
CDR3aa: CASSPTGTSNTEAFF
CDR3nt: TGTGCCAGCAGCCCCACAGGGACATCGAACACTGAAGCTTTCTTT

d_gene: TRBD1
j_gene: TRBJ1-6
abundance: NA
v_gene: TRBV19
CDR3aa: CATSPGTENSALHF
CDR3nt: TGTGCCACCAGCCCCGGGACAGAGAATTCAGCCCTCCACTTT

d_gene: TRBD1
j_gene: TRBJ1-4
abundance: NA
v_gene: TRBV11-2
CDR3aa: CASSSPSRDSEKLFF
CDR3nt: TGTGCCAGCAGCTCCCCATCCCGGGACAGTGAAAAACTGTTTTTT

d_gene: TRBD2
j_gene: TRBJ2-1
abundance: NA
v_gene: TRBV4-3
CDR3aa: CASSQDGTSVYNEQFF
CDR3nt: TGCGCCAGCAGCCAAGACGGGACTAGCGTCTACAATGAGCAGTTCTTC

d_gene: NA
j_gene: TRBJ2-5
abundance: few
v_gene: TRBV27
CDR3aa: CASKSRPTGSWFETQYF
CDR3nt: TGTGCCAGCAAGTCCAGACCAACAGGATCTTGGTTCGAGACCCAGTACTTC

d_gene: NA
j_gene: TRBJ1-2
abundance: NA
v_gene: TRBV27
CDR3aa: CASPWGDTNYGYTF
CDR3nt: TGTGCCAGCCCGTGGGGGGATACCAACTATGGCTACACCTTC

d_gene: NA
j_gene: TRBJ2-1
abundance: few
v_gene: TRBV4-3
CDR3aa: CASSQDLGGPSYNEQFF
CDR3nt: TGCGCCAGCAGCCAAGATCTGGGGGGACCTTCCTACAATGAGCAGTTCTTC

d_gene: NA
j_gene: TRBJ2-2
abundance: NA
v_gene: TRBV10-3
CDR3aa: CAISGTGNTGELFF
CDR3nt: TGTGCCATCAGCGGCACGGGGAACACCGGGGAGCTGTTTTTT

d_gene: NA
j_gene: TRBJ1-4
abundance: NA
v_gene: TRBV28
CDR3aa: CASSVAEEVNEKLFF
CDR3nt: TGTGCCAGCAGCGTTGCAGAAGAGGTTAATGAAAAACTGTTTTTT

d_gene: NA
j_gene: TRBJ1-1
abundance: NA
v_gene: TRBV19
CDR3aa: CASNGRTFGNTEAFF
CDR3nt: TGTGCCAGTAACGGTAGGACATTCGGCAACACTGAAGCTTTCTTT

d_gene: NA
j_gene: TRBJ1-6
abundance: NA
v_gene: TRBV6-2/TRBV6-3
CDR3aa: CASSYRGSYNSPLHF
CDR3nt: TGTGCCAGCAGTTACCGAGGCTCCTATAATTCACCCCTCCACTTT

d_gene: TRBD2
j_gene: TRBJ2-3
abundance: NA
v_gene: TRBV27
CDR3aa: CASIRTSGPTDTQYF
CDR3nt: TGTGCCAGCATTAGAACTAGCGGTCCCACAGATACGCAGTATTTT

d_gene: TRBD2
j_gene: TRBJ2-7
abundance: NA
v_gene: TRBV28
CDR3aa: CASSPLWTSGHYEQYF
CDR3nt: TGTGCCAGCAGCCCCCTGTGGACTAGCGGTCACTACGAGCAGTACTTC

d_gene: NA
j_gene: TRBJ2-1
abundance: NA
v_gene: TRBV5-1
CDR3aa: CASSLSYSSYNEQFF
CDR3nt: TGCGCCAGCAGCTTGTCATATAGCTCCTACAATGAGCAGTTCTTC

d_gene: NA
j_gene: TRBJ2-7
abundance: NA
v_gene: TRBV11-2
CDR3aa: CASSPFRYEQYF
CDR3nt: TGTGCCAGCAGCCCCTTTCGGTACGAGCAGTACTTC

d_gene: TRBD2
j_gene: TRBJ2-2
abundance: NA
v_gene: TRBV3-1/TRBV3-2
CDR3aa: CASSQLGASGTGELFF
CDR3nt: TGTGCCAGCAGCCAACTCGGTGCTAGCGGGACCGGGGAGCTGTTTTTT

d_gene: TRBD1
j_gene: TRBJ1-1
abundance: NA
v_gene: TRBV9
CDR3aa: CASSTGQGAVNTEAFF
CDR3nt: TGTGCCAGCAGCACGGGACAGGGGGCTGTGAACACTGAAGCTTTCTTT

d_gene: NA
j_gene: TRBJ1-5
abundance: NA
v_gene: TRBV11-2
CDR3aa: CASSSTTGAPQPQHF
CDR3nt: TGTGCCAGCAGCTCGACTACGGGAGCTCCCCAGCCCCAGCATTTT

d_gene: TRBD2
j_gene: TRBJ2-7
abundance: NA
v_gene: TRBV13
CDR3aa: CASSLGTSGSSYEQYF
CDR3nt: TGTGCCAGCAGCTTAGGCACTAGCGGGAGTTCCTACGAGCAGTACTTC

d_gene: TRBD1
j_gene: TRBJ1-1
abundance: NA
v_gene: TRBV7-6
CDR3aa: CASSRDRGETEAFF
CDR3nt: TGTGCCAGCAGCCGGGACAGGGGTGAAACTGAAGCTTTCTTT